This T cell receptor beta chain was captured by sequencing in a study of blood T cell repertoires in COVID-19. Original analysis: How many nucleated cells were present was estimated from reference gene primer amplification. TCRdb keeps only in-frame clones here, not all; method: immunoSEQ multiplex PCR. V and J calls and clone size are given by that table; D and trimming were obtained from the DNA. The data hold about 44,000 clones, with roughly 80% observed a single time. This receptor was obtained from a human donor in a cohort sampled during active COVID-19. Source material: peripheral blood.

The chain's CDR3 is CASRSVTGANVLTF. Here the CDR3 DNA reads TGTGCCAGCAGGAGCGTTACTGGGGCCAACGTCCTGACTTTC. This chain joins TRBV6-5 and TRBJ2-6; D remains unclear. The CDR3 runs 14 residues. Between the trimmed V and J ends, which lost 6 bases and 2 bases, there was a span of 8 bases. In germline, CDR1 is MNHEY, CDR2 SVGAGI.